These 2 T cell receptor beta chains were all obtained from the same sample, sequenced in a study of shared clonotypes between healthy human individuals. Only in-frame clones appear in the TCRdb table, and some are missing; sequencing was by immunoSEQ multiplex PCR. The table includes approximately 240,000 clones, approximately 65% detected once. Source material: memory CD4+ T cells sorted from blood. Indicated subset: CD45RA-negative fraction. The receptors were sampled from a man aged 30-40 years in good health.

This clone was picked up one time. This chain links TRBV27 with TRBJ2-2; 7 bases are shared with TRBD1. This CDR3 contains 16 residues. CDR1 and CDR2 from the germline V gene are MNHEY and SMNVEV (reference sequence). After removal of 3 bases from V and 6 bases from J, the junction contained 10 bases not matched to a gene. The CDR3 DNA is TGTGCCAGCAGTTTCCTCAACTTCGGACAGGCCGGGGAGCTGTTTTTT. Its translation is CASSFLNFGQAGELFF.

The rearrangement joins TRBV7-2 to TRBJ1-3; tentatively, D is TRBD1 (5 bases). V lost 5 bases to trimming and J lost 2 bases, with 16 bases between them. CDR1 and CDR2 from the germline V gene are SGHTA and FQGNSA. The CDR3 loop spans 16 amino acids. DNA of the CDR3: TGTGCCAGCAGCCTGTCTACCGGGACTGCTGGAAACACCATATATTTT. Its translation: CASSLSTGTAGNTIYF.